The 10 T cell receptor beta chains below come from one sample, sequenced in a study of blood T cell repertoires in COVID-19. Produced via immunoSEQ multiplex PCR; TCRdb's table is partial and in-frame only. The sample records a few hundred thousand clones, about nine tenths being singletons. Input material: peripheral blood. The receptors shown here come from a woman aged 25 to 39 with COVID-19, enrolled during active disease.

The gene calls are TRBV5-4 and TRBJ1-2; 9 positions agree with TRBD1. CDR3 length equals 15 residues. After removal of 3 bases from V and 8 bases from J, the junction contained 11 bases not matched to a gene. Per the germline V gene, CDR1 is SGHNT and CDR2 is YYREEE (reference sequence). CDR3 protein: CASSSRDREGFGYTF. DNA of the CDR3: TGTGCCAGCAGCTCTCGGGACAGGGAGGGATTCGGCTACACCTTC.

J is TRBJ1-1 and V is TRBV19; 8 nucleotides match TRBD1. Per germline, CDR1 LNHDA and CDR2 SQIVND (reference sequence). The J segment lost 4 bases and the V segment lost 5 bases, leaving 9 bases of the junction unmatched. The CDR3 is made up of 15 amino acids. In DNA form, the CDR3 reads TGTGCCAGTAGTGCCGGACAGGGAGGGGCCACTGAAGCTTTCTTT. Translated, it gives CASSAGQGGATEAFF.

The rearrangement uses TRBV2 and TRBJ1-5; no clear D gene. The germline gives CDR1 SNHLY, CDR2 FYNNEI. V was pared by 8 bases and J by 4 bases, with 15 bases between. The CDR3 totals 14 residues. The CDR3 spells CASGLRHTNQPQHF. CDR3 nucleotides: TGTGCCAGCGGACTCCGACACACGAATCAGCCCCAGCATTTT. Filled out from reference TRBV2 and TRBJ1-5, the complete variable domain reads EPEVTQTPSHQVTQMGQEVILRCVPISNHLYFYWYRQILGQKVEFLVSFYNNEISEKSEIFDDQFSVERPDGSNFTLKIRSTKLEDSAMYFCASGLRHTNQPQHFGDGTRLSIL.

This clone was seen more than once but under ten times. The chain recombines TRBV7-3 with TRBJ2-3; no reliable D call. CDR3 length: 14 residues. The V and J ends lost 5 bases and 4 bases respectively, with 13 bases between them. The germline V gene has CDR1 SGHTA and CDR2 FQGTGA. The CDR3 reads CASSPNLVSDTQYF. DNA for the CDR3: TGTGCCAGCAGCCCTAATCTCGTTTCAGATACGCAGTATTTT.

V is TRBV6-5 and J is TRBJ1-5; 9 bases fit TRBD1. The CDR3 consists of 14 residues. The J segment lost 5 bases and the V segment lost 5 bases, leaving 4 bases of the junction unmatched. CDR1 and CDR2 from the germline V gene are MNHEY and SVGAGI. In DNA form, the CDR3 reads TGTGCCAGCAGTAGAGGGGACAGGGATCAGCCCCAGCATTTT. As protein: CASSRGDRDQPQHF.

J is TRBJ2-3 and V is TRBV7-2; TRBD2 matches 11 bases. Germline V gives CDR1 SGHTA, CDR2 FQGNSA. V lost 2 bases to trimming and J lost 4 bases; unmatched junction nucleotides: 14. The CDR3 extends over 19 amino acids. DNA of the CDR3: TGTGCCAGCAGCTTACGGGGGGGGGCTAGCGGGAGGACCGCAGATACGCAGTATTTT. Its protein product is CASSLRGGASGRTADTQYF.

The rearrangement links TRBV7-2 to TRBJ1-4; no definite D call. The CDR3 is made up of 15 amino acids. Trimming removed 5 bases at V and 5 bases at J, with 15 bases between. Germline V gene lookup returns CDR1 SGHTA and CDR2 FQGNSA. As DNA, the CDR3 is TGTGCCAGCAGCCCAACCGGGAAACTGAATGAAAAACTGTTTTTT. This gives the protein CASSPTGKLNEKLFF.

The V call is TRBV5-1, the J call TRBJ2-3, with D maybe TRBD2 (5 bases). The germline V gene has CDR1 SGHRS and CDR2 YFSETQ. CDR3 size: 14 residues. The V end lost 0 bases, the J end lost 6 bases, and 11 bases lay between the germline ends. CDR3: CASSLGASSDTQYF. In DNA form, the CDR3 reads TGCGCCAGCAGCTTGGGGGCTAGCTCGGATACGCAGTATTTT. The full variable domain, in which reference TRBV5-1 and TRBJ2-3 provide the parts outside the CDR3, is KAGVTQTPRYLIKTRGQQVTLSCSPISGHRSVSWYQQTPGQGLQFLFEYFSETQRNKGNFPGRFSGRQFSNSRSEMNVSTLELGDSALYLCASSLGASSDTQYFGPGTRLTVL.

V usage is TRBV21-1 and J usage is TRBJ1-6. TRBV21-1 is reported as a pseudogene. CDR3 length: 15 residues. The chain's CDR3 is CANLAAPPTNSPLHF. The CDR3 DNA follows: TGTGCCAACTTAGCAGCCCCGCCGACGAATTCACCCCTCCACTTT.

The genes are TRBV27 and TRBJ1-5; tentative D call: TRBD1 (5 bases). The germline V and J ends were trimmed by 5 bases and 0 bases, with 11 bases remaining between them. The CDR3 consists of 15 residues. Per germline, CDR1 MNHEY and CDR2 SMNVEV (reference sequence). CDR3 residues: CASSTLDSSNQPQHF. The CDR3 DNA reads TGTGCCAGCAGTACCTTAGACAGTAGCAATCAGCCCCAGCATTTT.